This T cell receptor beta chain stems from a study of glioma-infiltrating T cells. Notes on the study in general: Tissue-blood divergence was below expectation in non-neoplastic patients, above in gliomas.

TCR alpha and beta CDR3 regions were amplified from RNA using iRepertoire nested multiplex PCR. TCRdb re-called the multiplex PCR reads with MiXCR, one entry per CDR3 protein. The data hold around 150,000 distinct CDR3 sequences, with more than 35% observed a single time. With respect to this clonotype: Its specificity is not known.

The CDR3 is made up of 16 amino acids. V dropped 5 bases and J dropped 3; count of bases not matched to a gene: 11. CDR1 and CDR2 from the germline V gene are MNHEY and SVGEGT. V and J are TRBV6-2 or TRBV6-3 and TRBJ2-5, with 8 bases that match TRBD2. This TCR derives from a human donor with low-grade glioma or glioblastoma, undergoing nonglioma brain surgery, or in good health (not recorded which). Sequencing was done on a sample of glioma tissue, nonneoplastic brain tissue, or PBMCs (not recorded which). CDR3 nucleotide sequence: TGTGCCAGCAGTCAACCGGGACTAGGGATCGAAGAGACCCAGTACTTC. Translating gives CASSQPGLGIEETQYF.